The 25 T cell receptor beta chains below come from one sample, sequenced in a study of blood T cells in healthy people across ages. With a J-beta primer mix and a sample-barcoded 5' primer, a second PCR ran about 7 to 12 cycles. MiXCR, run by TCRdb on the 5' RACE reads, gives a single entry per CDR3 protein. The sample shows around 850,000 distinct CDR3 sequences, about 36% of them seen only once. The sample consisted of blood. The source is a man aged 18 to 35 in good health.

With regard to this clonotype: This may be a read error, as it is one base from a much larger clone. The chain links TRBV5-1 to TRBJ2-1, with 13 bases aligning to TRBD2. Germline CDR1 reads SGHRS; CDR2 reads YFSETQ. The CDR3 is 15 residues long. Losses at the gene ends were 4 bases for V and 13 bases for J; bases not matched to a gene: 11. CDR3 bases: TGCGCCAGCAGCCTGGGACTAGCGGGACGAGAGACCCAGTTCTTC. It translates to CASSLGLAGRETQFF. The complete variable domain, with remaining parts taken from reference TRBV5-1 and TRBJ2-1, reads KAGVTQTPRYLIKTRGQQVTLSCSPISGHRSVSWYQQTPGQGLQFLFEYFSETQRNKGNFPGRFSGRQFSNSRSEMNVSTLELGDSALYLCASSLGLAGRETQFFGPGTRLTVL.

This clonotype was detected once. This chain uses TRBV9 with TRBJ1-2; D perhaps matches TRBD1 (6 bases). CDR1 is SGDLS and CDR2 is YYNGEE in the germline V gene. The ends were cut back, 3 bases at V and 7 bases at J, with 19 bases in the middle. CDR3 size: 15 residues. The chain's CDR3 is CASSGSGAGDGGYTF. The CDR3 region has the DNA TGTGCCAGCAGCGGATCCGGGGCAGGGGACGGTGGCTACACCTTC. Filled out from reference TRBV9 and TRBJ1-2, the complete variable domain reads DSGVTQTPKHLITATGQRVTLRCSPRSGDLSVYWYQQSLDQGLQFLIQYYNGEERAKGNILERFSAQQFPDLHSELNLSSLELGDSALYFCASSGSGAGDGGYTFGSGTRLTVV.

This clonotype has a count of ten or more. The chain couples TRBV20-1 to TRBJ2-7; possibly TRBD1 for D (6 bases). Looked up from germline, CDR1 is DFQATT and CDR2 is SNEGSKA (reference sequence). V gave up 3 bases and J gave up 0 bases, with 12 bases separating them. The CDR3 is 14 residues long. For the CDR3, the DNA is TGCAGTGCTAGGGACAGTTCCAGCTCCTACGAGCAGTACTTC. It encodes CSARDSSSSYEQYF.

This clonotype appeared once. The chain has TRBV12-3 or TRBV12-4 and TRBJ1-2, with 7 bases lining up with TRBD1. Losses at the gene ends were 2 bases for V and 0 bases for J; bases not matched to a gene: 3. CDR3 length: 15 amino acids. This chain's CDR3 is CASSLTGDTNYGYTF. The CDR3 DNA sequence: TGTGCCAGCAGTTTAACAGGGGACACTAACTATGGCTACACCTTC.

This clonotype was recorded many times. The rearrangement uses TRBV18 and TRBJ1-1; the D is unclear. Looked up from germline, CDR1 is KGHSH and CDR2 is LQKENI. V gave up 3 bases and J gave up 4 bases, with 9 bases separating them. This CDR3 is built from 13 residues. The CDR3 sequence: CASSPAGFTEAFF. CDR3 DNA sequence: TGTGCCAGCTCACCGGCAGGTTTCACTGAAGCTTTCTTT.

Of note for this clonotype: The junction differs from germline at one of its ends, possibly a read error. The chain combines TRBV7-9 with TRBJ2-1; D remains ambiguous. Germline V gene data show CDR1 as SEHNR and CDR2 as FQNEAQ (reference sequence). The CDR3 runs to 14 residues. CDR3 in amino acids: CANSLEREKGEQFF. The DNA of the CDR3 is TGTGCCAACAGCTTGGAAAGGGAAAAGGGTGAGCAGTTCTTC.

This clonotype was seen repeatedly, ten times or more. This chain connects TRBV20-1 to TRBJ2-1, with D possibly TRBD2 on 6 matching bases. V was shortened by 3 bases and J by 3 bases, with 15 bases between the two germline ends. Looked up from germline, CDR1 is DFQATT and CDR2 is SNEGSKA (reference sequence). This CDR3 contains 15 residues. In DNA form, the CDR3 reads TGCAGTGCTAGTGGGGGGATGAGAATCTACAATGAGCAGTTCTTC. Translated: CSASGGMRIYNEQFF.

This clonotype appeared a few times. The rearrangement joins TRBV3-1 to TRBJ2-5; D unresolved. Germline assignment: CDR1 LGHDT and CDR2 YNNKEL (reference sequence). This CDR3 is built from 15 residues. V lost 0 bases and J lost 2, with 10 bases in between. The CDR3 loop is CASSQDTGPQETQYF. In DNA form, the CDR3 reads TGTGCCAGCAGCCAAGATACGGGCCCGCAAGAGACCCAGTACTTC.

This rearrangement joins TRBV20-1 to TRBJ1-1, with TRBD1 matching 7 bases. This CDR3 region has 15 residues. V gave up 0 bases and J gave up 1 base; unmatched junction bases: 5. CDR1 and CDR2 (germline): DFQATT, SNEGSKA (reference sequence). CDR3 residues: CSARDPGGANTEAFF. CDR3 sequence (DNA): TGCAGTGCTAGAGATCCAGGGGGGGCGAACACTGAAGCTTTCTTT.

The V and J genes are TRBV24-1 and TRBJ2-3; 10 bases fit TRBD2. The ends lost 2 bases at V and 1 base at J; junction bases unmatched: 8. The CDR3 has 18 amino acids. Germline V CDR1 and CDR2: KGHDR, SFDVKD. DNA of the CDR3: TGTGCCACCAGTGATTCAAGCTTAGCGGGGGGCGGCACAGATACGCAGTATTTT. Translating gives CATSDSSLAGGGTDTQYF.

J is TRBJ2-5 and V is TRBV7-2, with 8 bases identical to TRBD1. With 1 base clipped from V and 2 bases from J, the junction kept 9 bases outside the gene matches. Germline CDR1 reads SGHTA; CDR2 reads FQGNSA. This CDR3 contains 17 residues. This CDR3 reads CASSLDGTGAWQETQYF. In DNA, the CDR3 is TGTGCCAGCAGCTTAGACGGGACAGGTGCTTGGCAAGAGACCCAGTACTTC.

This clonotype was found a few times. CDR3 bases: TGTGCCAGCAGCCCGGGACTAGAAGCGACCCAGTACTTC. Translating gives CASSPGLEATQYF. This rearrangement joins TRBV2 to TRBJ2-5, with TRBD2 matching 8 bases. The germline gives CDR1 SNHLY, CDR2 FYNNEI. With 6 bases clipped from V and 7 bases from J, the junction kept 7 bases outside the gene matches. The CDR3 loop spans 13 amino acids.

The J gene is TRBJ1-1, the V gene TRBV14, with TRBD1 as a possible D gene (6 bases). The CDR3 contains 15 residues. CDR1 is SGHDN, CDR2 FVKESK, per germline. V was shortened by 4 bases and J by 5 bases, with 17 bases between the two germline ends. The DNA of the CDR3 is TGTGCCAGCAGCCCAACAGGGCTAGTCACTACTGAAGCTTTCTTT. This gives the protein CASSPTGLVTTEAFF.

This clonotype appeared a few times. The chain couples TRBV20-1 to TRBJ2-5; 10 bases are a match to TRBD2. In germline, CDR1 is DFQATT, CDR2 SNEGSKA (reference sequence). The trim removed 2 bases at V and 2 bases at J, leaving 5 bases unmatched. CDR3 length equals 15 residues. CDR3 residues: CSARPGLATQETQYF. The CDR3, as DNA: TGCAGTGCTAGACCGGGACTAGCGACACAAGAGACCCAGTACTTC.

This clonotype occurred a few times. The rearrangement uses TRBV5-5 and TRBJ2-3, with 8 bases identical to TRBD2. V gave up 0 bases and J gave up 6 bases; unmatched junction bases: 15. Germline CDR1 SGHKS, CDR2 YYEKEE (reference sequence). The CDR3 runs 18 residues. The CDR3 loop is CASSLAPGTRKGGDTQYF. Written as DNA, the CDR3 is TGTGCCAGCAGCTTGGCTCCCGGGACTAGAAAGGGAGGGGATACGCAGTATTTT.

This clonotype was detected ten times or more. This chain joins TRBV5-5 and TRBJ2-7; TRBD1 matches at 7 bases. J lost 1 base, V lost 4 bases, and 2 bases had no gene match. Looked up from germline, CDR1 is SGHKS and CDR2 is YYEKEE (reference sequence). CDR3 length equals 13 residues. CDR3 bases: TGTGCCAGCAGCCCGGACAGGTCCTACGAGCAGTACTTC. Its translation: CASSPDRSYEQYF.

Note on this clonotype: This sequence may be a read error, since a much larger clone differs from it by one base. The V gene is TRBV4-1, the J gene TRBJ1-4, with D possibly TRBD1 on 5 matching bases. V shed 1 base and J shed 7 bases, with 16 bases lying between them. CDR1 and CDR2 from the germline V gene are MGHRA and YSYEKL. CDR3 length: 16 residues. The CDR3 loop is CASSQGEYRKTEKLFF. Written as DNA, the CDR3 is TGCGCCAGCAGCCAAGGGGAGTACAGGAAGACTGAAAAACTGTTTTTT.

This clonotype appeared a few times. The chain uses TRBV12-3 or TRBV12-4 and TRBJ2-5; D is perhaps TRBD1 (6 bases). The CDR3 totals 13 residues. V lost 6 bases, J lost 5 bases, and 13 bases lay in between. DNA of the CDR3: TGTGCCAGCAGCCCCGACAGGTTGGAGACCCAGTACTTC. This translates into CASSPDRLETQYF.

This clonotype was seen a handful of times. The CDR3 DNA is TGTGCCATCAGTGAGTGGGGGGCTGGGGCTGAAGCTTTCTTT. Translation: CAISEWGAGAEAFF. The rearrangement uses TRBV10-3 and TRBJ1-1; D is perhaps TRBD1 (6 bases). The CDR3 consists of 14 residues. V dropped 1 base and J dropped 6 bases, with 12 bases sitting between them. The germline V gene encodes CDR1 ENHRY and CDR2 SYGVKD.

The J gene is TRBJ1-2, the V gene TRBV10-3; maybe TRBD1 (5 bases). In germline, CDR1 is ENHRY, CDR2 SYGVKD. Trimming stripped 4 bases from V and 3 bases from J, with 9 bases between. The CDR3 spans 13 residues. Written as DNA, the CDR3 is TGTGCCATCAGTGGGTCACAGGACTATGGCTACACCTTC. It translates to CAISGSQDYGYTF.

This sequence joins TRBV27 and TRBJ2-1; 7 bases agree with TRBD2. The CDR3 runs 17 residues. Trimming at V came to 4 bases and at J to 6 bases, leaving 15 bases not matched to a gene. CDR1 and CDR2 (germline): MNHEY, SMNVEV (reference sequence). The CDR3: CASSWDLVAGVSNEQFF. The CDR3 nucleotides read TGTGCCAGCAGTTGGGACCTAGTGGCGGGGGTTTCCAATGAGCAGTTCTTC.

The J gene is TRBJ2-1, the V gene TRBV4-1; D gene uncertain. Germline V gene data show CDR1 as MGHRA and CDR2 as YSYEKL. Between the trimmed V and J ends, which lost 0 bases and 4 bases, there was a span of 7 bases. The CDR3 is made up of 14 amino acids. DNA of the CDR3: TGCGCCAGCAGCCAAGATCAGGTATACAATGAGCAGTTCTTC. Encoded protein: CASSQDQVYNEQFF.

Of note for this clonotype: This sequence may be a read error, since a much larger clone differs from it by one base. The chain joins TRBV12-3 or TRBV12-4 to TRBJ2-5; D gene uncertain. The better agreement between TRBJ2-7 and the DNA end casts doubt on the J call. This CDR3 has 14 amino acids. The CDR3 spells CASSTESGAYEQYF. The CDR3 nucleotides read TGTGCCAGCAGCACAGAATCTGGCGCCTACGAGCAGTACTTC.

The V gene is TRBV7-9, the J gene TRBJ1-6; the D is unclear. This CDR3 region has 16 residues. V lost 5 bases, J lost 4 bases, and 15 bases lay in between. Looked up from germline, CDR1 is SEHNR and CDR2 is FQNEAQ (reference sequence). This chain's CDR3 is CASSQSSQPYNSPLHF. The CDR3 coding sequence is TGTGCCAGCAGCCAAAGTTCCCAGCCTTATAATTCACCCCTCCACTTT.

There are a few counts of this clonotype. V and J are TRBV20-1 and TRBJ2-5; 11 nucleotides agree with TRBD2. Gene TRBJ2-7 matches the end of the DNA better, so the J call may be wrong. Germline CDR1 reads DFQATT; CDR2 reads SNEGSKA (reference sequence). The CDR3 runs to 15 residues. In nucleotides, the CDR3 is TGCAGTGCTATTGATGACCGACTAGCGGGGCACGAGCAGTACTTC. This sequence encodes CSAIDDRLAGHEQYF.